The 25 T cell receptor beta chains below were found in one sample sequenced in a study of CD8 T cells in ankylosing spondylitis. One entry per CDR3 protein, called by TCRdb with MiXCR from the 5' RACE reads. The sample records 200,000 to 250,000 distinct CDR3 sequences, about 30% being singletons. Sequences were obtained from blood, either unsorted or a sorted T cell fraction (not recorded which). The receptors here all came from a male donor with ankylosing spondylitis or in good health (not recorded which).

This clonotype was observed a few times. The chain has TRBV5-1 and TRBJ2-7; D could derive from TRBD1 or TRBD2 (5 bases each). This CDR3 spans 15 amino acids. Trimming cost V 4 bases and J 4 bases, with 18 bases left between them. Germline V lookup: CDR1 SGHRS, CDR2 YFSETQ. CDR3 sequence reads: CASSPGRASGYEQYF. In nucleotides, the CDR3 is TGCGCCAGCAGCCCCGGCAGGGCCTCGGGGTACGAGCAGTACTTC. The complete variable domain, with remaining parts taken from reference TRBV5-1 and TRBJ2-7, reads KAGVTQTPRYLIKTRGQQVTLSCSPISGHRSVSWYQQTPGQGLQFLFEYFSETQRNKGNFPGRFSGRQFSNSRSEMNVSTLELGDSALYLCASSPGRASGYEQYFGPGTRLTVT.

A remark on this clonotype: The junction does not match germline at one end; this may be a read error. The V and J genes are TRBV20-1 and TRBJ2-2, with a weak D call TRBD2 (6 bases). Germline values: CDR1 DFQATT, CDR2 SNEGSKA (reference sequence). This CDR3 is 16 amino acids long. CDR3 protein: CSASFGAGGGTGALFF. The CDR3 region has the DNA TGCAGTGCTAGCTTTGGAGCGGGCGGAGGCACCGGGGCGCTGTTTTTT.

This clonotype has only a few counts. One end of the junction does not line up with germline, which may come from a read error. V is TRBV20-1 and J is TRBJ2-5; D is perhaps TRBD2 (5 bases). The CDR3 has 14 residues. The germline V gene encodes CDR1 DFQATT and CDR2 SNEGSKA (reference sequence). The CDR3, as DNA: TGCAGTGCTAGAAGCGGACGGGCAAGAGAGGCCCAGTACTTC. This encodes CSARSGRAREAQYF.

The gene calls are TRBV20-1 and TRBJ2-7, with TRBD1 identical over 9 bases. The CDR3 length is 14 residues. CDR1 DFQATT and CDR2 SNEGSKA come from the germline V gene (reference sequence). V trimming: 5 bases; J trimming: 4 bases; junction bases outside the gene matches: 9. CDR3 nucleotide sequence: TGCAGTGCTCGACTGGGACAGGGAGGGTACGAGCAGTACTTC. It specifies CSARLGQGGYEQYF.

CDR3 in amino acids: CASSHPRTGQNTGELFF. The CDR3 DNA sequence: TGCGCCAGCAGCCACCCTAGGACAGGACAGAACACCGGGGAGCTGTTTTTT. V usage is TRBV4-1 and J usage is TRBJ2-2; TRBD1 matches at 7 bases. Losses at the gene ends were 3 bases for V and 1 base for J; bases not matched to a gene: 8. CDR1 and CDR2 from the germline V gene are MGHRA and YSYEKL. This CDR3 region has 17 residues.

The chain employs TRBV9 and TRBJ2-1; 13 nucleotides agree with TRBD2. The V gene end was trimmed by 0 bases and the J gene end by 5 bases; junction bases not matched to a gene: 11. CDR1 is SGDLS and CDR2 is YYNGEE in the germline V gene. This CDR3 has 19 residues. CDR3 DNA: TGTGCCAGCAGCGTAGGAACCCCACTAGCGGGGGGGCTAAACAATGAGCAGTTCTTC. This encodes CASSVGTPLAGGLNNEQFF. The entire variable domain, with the rest obtained from reference TRBV9 and TRBJ2-1, is as follows: DSGVTQTPKHLITATGQRVTLRCSPRSGDLSVYWYQQSLDQGLQFLIQYYNGEERAKGNILERFSAQQFPDLHSELNLSSLELGDSALYFCASSVGTPLAGGLNNEQFFGPGTRLTVL.

V is TRBV20-1 and J is TRBJ2-5, with D possibly TRBD1 on 6 matching bases. V shed 0 bases and J shed 5 bases, with 16 bases lying between them. The CDR3 is made up of 15 amino acids. Germline CDR1 reads DFQATT; CDR2 reads SNEGSKA (reference sequence). CDR3 in DNA: TGCAGTGCTAGAGATGTCAGGGGTAGTGACGAGACCCAGTACTTC. Protein: CSARDVRGSDETQYF.

The rearrangement joins TRBV29-1 to TRBJ2-7; D not certain. The CDR3 contains 14 residues. Trimming pared 0 bases from V and 1 base from J, leaving 10 bases between. The V gene's germline CDR1 is SQVTM and CDR2 ANQGSEA. The CDR3 loop is CSVEDPSASYEQYF. CDR3 nucleotide sequence: TGCAGCGTTGAAGATCCATCCGCATCCTACGAGCAGTACTTC.

This clonotype has more than one count but fewer than ten. V and J are TRBV12-3 or TRBV12-4 and TRBJ2-1, with D possibly being TRBD1 (8 bases). V was clipped by 6 bases and J by 9 bases, with 15 bases between them. The CDR3 is made up of 13 amino acids. The CDR3 protein is CASSSTGGAEQFF. The CDR3 coding sequence is TGTGCCAGCAGCTCTACAGGGGGGGCTGAGCAGTTCTTC.

This clonotype was seen more than once but under ten times. This chain joins TRBV15 and TRBJ2-3; a weak D match, TRBD2 (6 bases). CDR3 length: 16 residues. The germline gives CDR1 LNHNV, CDR2 YYDKDF (reference sequence). V lost 2 bases and J lost 8, with 20 bases in between. The CDR3 DNA reads as TGTGCCACCAGCAGATTGAGGGGACTTAACCTCGGTACGCAGTATTTT. It encodes CATSRLRGLNLGTQYF. Full variable domain (rest looked up from reference TRBV15 and TRBJ2-3): DAMVIQNPRYQVTQFGKPVTLSCSQTLNHNVMYWYQQKSSQAPKLLFHYYDKDFNNEADTPDNFQSRRPNTSFCFLDIRSPGLGDTAMYLCATSRLRGLNLGTQYFGPGTRLTVL.

Only a few counts were recorded for this clonotype. The J gene is TRBJ2-2, the V gene TRBV10-3; D may be TRBD1 (5 bases). The CDR3 runs to 16 residues. Germline V gives CDR1 ENHRY, CDR2 SYGVKD. The V end was cut by 4 bases, the J end by 3 bases, with 15 bases between. CDR3 in DNA: TGTGCCATCAGTGTGGGCAGTCAAGGGGACACCGGGGAGCTGTTTTTT. Its translation is CAISVGSQGDTGELFF.

This rearrangement joins TRBV24-1 to TRBJ2-3; D is unresolved. CDR1 and CDR2 from the germline V gene are KGHDR and SFDVKD. The CDR3 runs to 12 residues. Trimming removed 9 bases at V and 8 bases at J, with 14 bases between. CDR3 protein: CATSGPPGTQYF. The CDR3 DNA sequence: TGTGCCACCTCCGGCCCGCCCGGTACGCAGTATTTT.

This clonotype was observed a handful of times. The chain uses TRBV29-1 and TRBJ1-1; unclear D gene. The germline V gene has CDR1 SQVTM and CDR2 ANQGSEA. V dropped 3 bases and J dropped 1 base, with 3 bases sitting between them. This CDR3 has 11 residues. In DNA, the CDR3 is TGCAGCGTTGAGAAGAACACTGAAGCTTTCTTT. This codes for CSVEKNTEAFF.

This chain uses TRBV27 with TRBJ2-7, with TRBD1 as a possible D gene (6 bases). This CDR3 is 13 amino acids long. V was shortened by 6 bases and J by 6 bases, with 15 bases between the two germline ends. Germline assignment: CDR1 MNHEY and CDR2 SMNVEV (reference sequence). The CDR3 protein is CASSQGSLSEQYF. CDR3 nucleotides: TGTGCCAGCAGCCAGGGGTCGTTGTCCGAGCAGTACTTC.

The chain recombines TRBV29-1 with TRBJ2-5; 7 bases are shared with TRBD1. With V trimmed by 7 bases and J by 6 bases, 8 bases remained unmatched. This CDR3 spans 12 amino acids. CDR1 and CDR2 (germline): SQVTM, ANQGSEA. CDR3 DNA: TGCAGCGCTACGACAGGGACAAAGACCCAGTACTTC. Translated: CSATTGTKTQYF. The full variable domain, in which reference TRBV29-1 and TRBJ2-5 provide the parts outside the CDR3, is SAVISQKPSRDICQRGTSLTIQCQVDSQVTMMFWYRQQPGQSLTLIATANQGSEATYESGFVIDKFPISRPNLTFSTLTVSNMSPEDSSIYLCSATTGTKTQYFGPGTRLLVL.

This clonotype came up a few times. The chain is built from TRBV7-8 and TRBJ2-3; D tentatively reads TRBD1 or TRBD2 (5 bases each). Germline CDR1 reads SGHVS; CDR2 reads FQNEAQ. V shed 4 bases and J shed 2 bases, with 10 bases lying between them. This CDR3 contains 14 residues. The CDR3 reads CASSWPGTTDTQYF. The DNA for the CDR3 is TGTGCCAGCAGCTGGCCAGGGACCACAGATACGCAGTATTTT.

This clonotype was detected a few times. The rearrangement links TRBV12-3 or TRBV12-4 to TRBJ1-1; D not certain. Trimming took 6 bases from V and 2 from J, leaving 10 bases between them. The CDR3 spans 13 residues. The CDR3 protein is CASRTGLNTEAFF. CDR3 in DNA: TGTGCCAGCAGGACCGGTTTAAACACTGAAGCTTTCTTT.

This clonotype has a handful of counts. CDR3 DNA sequence: TGCAGCGTCTGGCTCCCCGGGGGCGAGCAGTACTTC. Encoded protein: CSVWLPGGEQYF. The V call is TRBV29-1, the J call TRBJ2-7; tentatively, D is TRBD2 (6 bases). V dropped 6 bases and J dropped 6 bases, with 15 bases sitting between them. CDR1 and CDR2 from the germline V gene are SQVTM and ANQGSEA. The CDR3 length is 12 residues.

The rearrangement joins TRBV20-1 to TRBJ2-7, with a tentative D call TRBD1 (6 bases). Trimming removed 0 bases at V and 3 bases at J, with 9 bases between. This CDR3 has 13 amino acids. The germline V gene encodes CDR1 DFQATT and CDR2 SNEGSKA (reference sequence). The CDR3 spells CSARDPQGYEQYF. CDR3 in DNA: TGCAGTGCTAGAGATCCACAGGGCTACGAGCAGTACTTC.

This clonotype was counted between two and nine times. The chain joins TRBV11-1 to TRBJ2-1, with 13 bases matching TRBD2. V dropped 1 base and J dropped 10; count of bases not matched to a gene: 4. Per the germline V gene, CDR1 is SGHAT and CDR2 is FQDESV (reference sequence). The CDR3 length is 15 residues. In nucleotides, the CDR3 is TGTGCCAGCAGCTTAGGGACTAGCGGGGGTGGCGAGCAGTTCTTC. It codes for CASSLGTSGGGEQFF.

Details on this clonotype: A junction end diverges from the germline sequence, so it may reflect a read error. The J gene is TRBJ2-7, the V gene TRBV29-1; 9 bases are a match to TRBD1. CDR1 is SQVTM, CDR2 ANQGSEA, per germline. The CDR3 contains 19 residues. CDR3 sequence (DNA): TGCAGCGTCGAAGTAAAACCGGGACAGGGCCAGCGGGAATCCTACGAGCAGTACTTC. Residues: CSVEVKPGQGQRESYEQYF.

The chain is built from TRBV9 and TRBJ2-3; the D is unclear. The CDR3 has 15 residues. The ends were cut back, 0 bases at V and 2 bases at J, with 10 bases in the middle. The germline V gene encodes CDR1 SGDLS and CDR2 YYNGEE. The CDR3 bases are TGTGCCAGCAGCGTAGATCCTAGTTTCACAGATACGCAGTATTTT. Encoded protein: CASSVDPSFTDTQYF.

This clonotype was counted only a few times. The J gene is TRBJ1-6, the V gene TRBV6-5; 7 bases are shared with TRBD1. The CDR3 totals 16 residues. J was trimmed by 10 bases and V by 1 base; bases with no gene match: 10. Germline CDR1 is MNHEY and CDR2 is SVGAGI. The CDR3 region has the DNA TGTGCCAGCAGTTACTTACGCGGGACAGTTGGCTCACCCCTCCACTTT. Protein: CASSYLRGTVGSPLHF.

The chain has TRBV12-3 or TRBV12-4 and TRBJ2-1; no reliable D call. V dropped 3 bases and J dropped 7 bases, with 10 bases sitting between them. This CDR3 region has 13 residues. The CDR3 region is CASSFQSENEQFF. The CDR3 bases are TGTGCCAGCAGTTTCCAGTCAGAGAATGAGCAGTTCTTC.

The chain recombines TRBV7-2 with TRBJ2-2; D possibly matches TRBD1 or TRBD2 (5 bases each). Germline CDR1 reads SGHTA; CDR2 reads FQGNSA. The V and J ends lost 2 bases and 0 bases respectively, with 10 bases between them. This CDR3 has 16 amino acids. The CDR3 nucleotides read TGTGCCAGCAGCTTACAGGGACCCTCGAACACCGGGGAGCTGTTTTTT. Protein product: CASSLQGPSNTGELFF.